Shown below are 6 T cell receptor beta chains from a single sample sequenced in a study of memory CD4+ T cells and cytomegalovirus serostatus. The sort gate was single viable CD3+CD4+CD8-CD45RO+ cells for memory CD4+ T cells. Clones were read by immunoSEQ multiplex PCR, and TCRdb kept only the in-frame ones, dropping some. The sample holds 40,000 to 55,000 clones, approximately 78% seen once. Sequencing was done on a sample of memory CD4+ T cells from blood. These receptor sequences come from an adult in good health and CMV-seronegative.

The V and J genes are TRBV29-1 and TRBJ2-2, with TRBD2 matching 8 bases. Germline V lookup: CDR1 SQVTM, CDR2 ANQGSEA. The CDR3 is 15 residues long. J lost 6 bases, V lost 4 bases, and 10 bases had no gene match. The CDR3 bases are TGCAGCGTTGTAGCGGGAACGGGGTTTGCCGGGGAGCTGTTTTTT. The encoded protein is CSVVAGTGFAGELFF.

The J gene is TRBJ2-7, the V gene TRBV29-1; D remains ambiguous. Germline lookup yields CDR1 SQVTM and CDR2 ANQGSEA. The CDR3 is 11 residues long. Trimming took 1 base from V and 5 from J, leaving 6 bases between them. CDR3 region: CSVEGGHEQYF. The CDR3 DNA sequence: TGCAGCGTTGAAGGCGGCCACGAGCAGTACTTC.

The chain combines TRBV27 with TRBJ1-6; no clear D. V was clipped by 7 bases and J by 6 bases, with 13 bases between them. Per germline, CDR1 MNHEY and CDR2 SMNVEV (reference sequence). The CDR3 is 14 residues long. CDR3 amino acids: CASNYLRPNSPLHF. As DNA, the CDR3 is TGTGCCAGCAATTACCTCAGACCTAATTCACCCCTCCACTTT.

The chain recombines TRBV7-9 with TRBJ2-4; either TRBD1 or TRBD2 may fit D (5 bases each). This CDR3 contains 16 residues. Trimming removed 5 bases at V and 8 bases at J, with 22 bases between. Germline V CDR1 and CDR2: SEHNR, FQNEAQ (reference sequence). CDR3 residues: CASSLSLGYRRDIQYF. The CDR3 DNA reads as TGTGCCAGCAGCCTCTCTCTTGGTTACAGGCGGGACATTCAGTACTTC.

Written as DNA, the CDR3 is TGTGCCAGCAGCCAAGACAGAATCTTAGCGGGAGGGCCGGGCTACGAGCAGTACTTC. This sequence encodes CASSQDRILAGGPGYEQYF. This chain joins TRBV4-2 and TRBJ2-7, with 11 bases aligning to TRBD2. The CDR3 extends over 19 amino acids. CDR1 LGHNA and CDR2 YNFKEQ come from the germline V gene. Trimming removed 0 bases from V and 3 bases from J; junction bases left unmatched: 13.

This rearrangement joins TRBV21-1 to TRBJ2-3; the D segment call TRBD2 is taken from the table without a DNA check. TRBV21-1 is deemed a pseudogene. The CDR3 runs to 14 residues. CDR3 residues: CASSKRGGVDTQYF. The CDR3 nucleotides are TGTGCCAGCAGCAAGCGGGGAGGGGTGGATACGCAGTATTTT.